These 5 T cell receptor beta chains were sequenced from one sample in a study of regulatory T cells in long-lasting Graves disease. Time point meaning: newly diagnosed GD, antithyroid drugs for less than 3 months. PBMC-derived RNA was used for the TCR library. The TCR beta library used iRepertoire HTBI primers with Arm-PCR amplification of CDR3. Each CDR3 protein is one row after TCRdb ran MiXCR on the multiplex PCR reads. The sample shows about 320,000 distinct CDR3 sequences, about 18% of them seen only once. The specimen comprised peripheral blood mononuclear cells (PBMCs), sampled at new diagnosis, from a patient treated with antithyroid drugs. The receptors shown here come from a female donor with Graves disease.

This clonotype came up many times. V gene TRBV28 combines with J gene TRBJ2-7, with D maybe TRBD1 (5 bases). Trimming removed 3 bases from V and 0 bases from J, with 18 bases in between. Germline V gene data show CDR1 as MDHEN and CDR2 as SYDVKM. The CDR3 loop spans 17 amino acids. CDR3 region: CASSFPFDRTFSYEQYF. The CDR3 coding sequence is TGTGCCAGCAGTTTCCCCTTCGACAGAACCTTCTCCTACGAGCAGTACTTC. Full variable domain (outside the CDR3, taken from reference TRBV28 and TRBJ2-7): DVKVTQSSRYLVKRTGEKVFLECVQDMDHENMFWYRQDPGLGLRLIYFSYDVKMKEKGDIPEGYSVSREKKERFSLILESASTNQTSMYLCASSFPFDRTFSYEQYFGPGTRLTVT.

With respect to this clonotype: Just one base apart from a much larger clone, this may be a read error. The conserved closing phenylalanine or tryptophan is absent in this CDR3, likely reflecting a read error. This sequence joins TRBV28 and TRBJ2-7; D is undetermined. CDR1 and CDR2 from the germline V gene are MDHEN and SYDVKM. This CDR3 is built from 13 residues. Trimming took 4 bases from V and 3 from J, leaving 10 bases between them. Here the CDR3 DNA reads TGTGCCAGCAGTTGGGGAATTAACTACGAGCAGTACCTC. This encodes CASSWGINYEQYL.

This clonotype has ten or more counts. The CDR3 bases are TGTGCCAGCAGTTTGGAAGGATTATGGCAGCCCCAGCATTTT. This codes for CASSLEGLWQPQHF. This chain joins TRBV28 and TRBJ1-5; D is undetermined. Germline V gene data show CDR1 as MDHEN and CDR2 as SYDVKM. The CDR3 loop spans 14 amino acids. V dropped 3 bases and J dropped 7 bases, with 13 bases sitting between them.

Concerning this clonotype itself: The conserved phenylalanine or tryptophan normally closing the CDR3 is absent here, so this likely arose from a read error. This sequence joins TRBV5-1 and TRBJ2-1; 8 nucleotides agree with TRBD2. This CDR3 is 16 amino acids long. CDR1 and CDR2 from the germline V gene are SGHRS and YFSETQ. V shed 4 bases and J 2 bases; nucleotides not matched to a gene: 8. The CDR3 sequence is CASSLALTSAYNEQFS. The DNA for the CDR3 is TGCGCCAGCAGCCTGGCCTTGACTAGCGCCTACAATGAGCAGTTCTCC.

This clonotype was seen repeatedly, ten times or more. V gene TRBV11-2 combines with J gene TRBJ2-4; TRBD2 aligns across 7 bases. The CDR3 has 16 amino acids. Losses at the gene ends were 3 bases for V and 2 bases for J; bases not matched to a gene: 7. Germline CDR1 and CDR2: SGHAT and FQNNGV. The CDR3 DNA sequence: TGTGCCAGCAGCTTCCGACTGGGGGGGTCCAAAAACATTCAGTACTTC. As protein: CASSFRLGGSKNIQYF.